A single sample is the source of the 22 T cell receptor beta chains below, sequenced in a study of naive CD8 T cells in extremely preterm neonates. The study, taken as a whole, reports: Relative to older groups, preterm infants had shorter, less trimmed CDR3s with fewer N additions.

Produced via immunoSEQ multiplex PCR; TCRdb's table is partial and in-frame only. The table has around 25,000 clones, around 88% seen once. Preterm samples came from extremely preterm deliveries at roughly 22-29 weeks. No antigen is known for these receptors. The specimen sequenced was naive CD8+ T cells from cord blood. These TCRs come from a boy who was born preterm.

Turning to this clone: Other nucleotide sequences in the sample specify the same CDR3. The gene calls are TRBV5-1 and TRBJ2-1; D gene uncertain. From germline, CDR1 is SGHRS and CDR2 YFSETQ. Between the trimmed V and J ends, which lost 0 bases and 6 bases, there was a span of 4 bases. The CDR3 spans 12 residues. CDR3 in amino acids: CASSLAGNEQFF. CDR3 bases: TGCGCCAGCAGCTTGGCAGGCAATGAGCAGTTCTTC.

This CDR3 is CASSPSQGSNQPQHF. CDR3 in DNA: TGTGCCAGCAGCCCCAGCCAGGGTAGCAATCAGCCCCAGCATTTT. V gene TRBV9 combines with J gene TRBJ1-5; TRBD1 is a possible D gene (5 bases). Germline V gene lookup returns CDR1 SGDLS and CDR2 YYNGEE. V was trimmed by 4 bases and J by 0 bases, leaving 11 bases between them. The CDR3 spans 15 residues.

The V and J genes are TRBV7-9 and TRBJ2-7; D gene uncertain. This CDR3 is 13 amino acids long. V gave up 1 base and J gave up 3 bases, with 7 bases separating them. From germline, CDR1 is SEHNR and CDR2 FQNEAQ (reference sequence). This CDR3 reads CASSLGPYYEQYF. The CDR3 coding sequence is TGTGCCAGCAGCTTAGGGCCCTACTACGAGCAGTACTTC.

The genes are TRBV9 and TRBJ2-3, with TRBD1 as a possible D gene (5 bases). CDR1 is SGDLS, CDR2 YYNGEE, per germline. The germline V and J ends were trimmed by 0 bases and 2 bases, with 7 bases remaining between them. This CDR3 region has 14 residues. The CDR3 sequence: CASSVGTNTDTQYF. Here the CDR3 DNA reads TGTGCCAGCAGCGTAGGGACAAACACAGATACGCAGTATTTT.

A remark on this clone: A much larger clonotype is one base distant, so this may be a read error. The CDR3 DNA is TGTGCCAGCAGCTTAGGGGCCACTGAAGCTTTCTTT. Translation: CASSLGATEAFF. The J gene is TRBJ1-1, the V gene TRBV7-6; D is uncertain. Trimming removed 1 base at V and 4 bases at J, with 4 bases between. The CDR3 extends over 12 amino acids. CDR1 SGHVS and CDR2 FNYEAQ come from the germline V gene.

The rearrangement uses TRBV4-2 and TRBJ2-4, with D uncertain. The CDR3 totals 10 residues. Germline CDR1 and CDR2: LGHNA and YNFKEQ. Trimming shortened V by 2 bases and J by 7 bases, and 0 bases separated the two germline ends. The DNA of the CDR3 is TGTGCCAGCAGCCAAAACATTCAGTACTTC. Translating it yields CASSQNIQYF.

The chain couples TRBV10-3 to TRBJ2-7, with 11 nucleotides matching TRBD1. The CDR3 contains 12 residues. The V gene end was trimmed by 10 bases and the J gene end by 4 bases; junction bases not matched to a gene: 3. Germline V gene lookup returns CDR1 ENHRY and CDR2 SYGVKD. CDR3 in amino acids: CATGQGAYEQYF. The CDR3 nucleotides read TGTGCCACCGGACAGGGGGCGTACGAGCAGTACTTC.

This chain uses TRBV11-2 with TRBJ2-3; no clear D gene. The germline V gene has CDR1 SGHAT and CDR2 FQNNGV. Trimming took off 1 base at V and 1 base at J, with 3 bases between the two ends. CDR3 size: 13 residues. As DNA, the CDR3 is TGTGCCAGCAGCTTAGGGGGCACAGATACGCAGTATTTT. It codes for CASSLGGTDTQYF.

V usage is TRBV9 and J usage is TRBJ2-3, with 8 nucleotides matching TRBD2. The V gene end was trimmed by 0 bases and the J gene end by 2 bases; junction bases not matched to a gene: 2. This CDR3 spans 15 amino acids. CDR1 is SGDLS, CDR2 YYNGEE, per germline. The CDR3 DNA reads as TGTGCCAGCAGCGTAGCGGGGGGGCACACAGATACGCAGTATTTT. It specifies CASSVAGGHTDTQYF.

This chain uses TRBV11-2 with TRBJ2-1, with D unresolved. V was trimmed by 1 base and J by 0 bases, leaving 4 bases between them. The germline V gene encodes CDR1 SGHAT and CDR2 FQNNGV. The CDR3 contains 14 residues. The CDR3 here is CASSLASSYNEQFF. The CDR3 nucleotides are TGTGCCAGCAGCTTAGCTAGCTCCTACAATGAGCAGTTCTTC.

This chain joins TRBV30 and TRBJ1-1; TRBD1 aligns across 9 bases. V was clipped by 3 bases and J by 4 bases; unmatched bases: 0. Per the germline V gene, CDR1 is GTSNPN and CDR2 is SVGIG (reference sequence). The CDR3 covers 12 residues. The CDR3 here is CAWRTGGTEAFF. The DNA of the CDR3 is TGTGCCTGGAGGACAGGGGGCACTGAAGCTTTCTTT.

J is TRBJ1-5 and V is TRBV7-3, with no clear D. Germline values: CDR1 SGHTA, CDR2 FQGTGA. This CDR3 region has 15 residues. Trimming took off 3 bases at V and 0 bases at J, with 9 bases between the two ends. The CDR3 region is CASSLRQYSNQPQHF. In nucleotides, the CDR3 is TGTGCCAGCAGCTTGAGACAATATAGCAATCAGCCCCAGCATTTT.

The V gene is TRBV11-2, the J gene TRBJ1-6; D may be TRBD1 (6 bases). The CDR3 totals 14 residues. V gave up 2 bases and J gave up 4 bases, with 6 bases separating them. Germline CDR1 is SGHAT and CDR2 is FQNNGV. CDR3: CASSLQGYNSPLHF. The CDR3 DNA is TGTGCCAGCAGCTTACAGGGGTATAATTCACCCCTCCACTTT.

The chain joins TRBV9 to TRBJ2-1, with 7 nucleotides matching TRBD1. This CDR3 comprises 15 residues. The trim removed 0 bases at V and 2 bases at J, leaving 2 bases unmatched. Germline V gives CDR1 SGDLS, CDR2 YYNGEE. CDR3 region: CASSVEGAPYNEQFF. For the CDR3, the DNA is TGTGCCAGCAGCGTAGAGGGGGCCCCCTACAATGAGCAGTTCTTC. The full variable domain, completed using reference TRBV9 and TRBJ2-1, is DSGVTQTPKHLITATGQRVTLRCSPRSGDLSVYWYQQSLDQGLQFLIQYYNGEERAKGNILERFSAQQFPDLHSELNLSSLELGDSALYFCASSVEGAPYNEQFFGPGTRLTVL.

This clone has just a few counts. The genes are TRBV29-1 and TRBJ1-5; no clear D gene. The ends were cut back, 5 bases at V and 3 bases at J, with 2 bases in the middle. Germline CDR1 is SQVTM and CDR2 is ANQGSEA. The CDR3 is 10 amino acids. The CDR3 DNA is TGCAGCGTTAACAATCAGCCCCAGCATTTT. The encoded protein is CSVNNQPQHF.

V is TRBV6-5 and J is TRBJ1-5; D gene uncertain. The CDR3 covers 13 residues. Per germline, CDR1 MNHEY and CDR2 SVGAGI. Trimming shortened V by 0 bases and J by 4 bases, and 4 bases separated the two germline ends. Written as DNA, the CDR3 is TGTGCCAGCAGTTACTCGGTTAATCAGCCCCAGCATTTT. Translated: CASSYSVNQPQHF.

The rearrangement joins TRBV5-4 to TRBJ1-6; D is possibly TRBD1 (6 bases). CDR1 is SGHNT and CDR2 is YYREEE in the germline V gene (reference sequence). The CDR3 contains 16 residues. Trimming shortened V by 2 bases and J by 7 bases, and 16 bases separated the two germline ends. DNA of the CDR3: TGTGCCAGCAGCTTAGGGTTCGGACAGCTAAATTCACCCCTCCACTTT. Amino acid sequence: CASSLGFGQLNSPLHF.

With respect to this clone: Other DNA sequences of this sample code for an identical CDR3. In nucleotides, the CDR3 is TGTGCCAGCAGCTTGGGGACTGAAGCTTTCTTT. This encodes CASSLGTEAFF. The gene calls are TRBV5-6 and TRBJ1-1, with unresolved D. The V gene lost 0 bases and the J gene lost 5 bases, with 2 bases spanning the gap. Germline V gene sequence: CDR1 SGHDT, CDR2 YYEEEE. The CDR3 contains 11 residues.

This sequence joins TRBV27 and TRBJ2-7; the D gene is possibly TRBD1 (5 bases). V was cut by 0 bases and J by 1 base, with 10 bases left in between. This CDR3 region has 15 residues. The germline V gene has CDR1 MNHEY and CDR2 SMNVEV (reference sequence). CDR3 sequence: CASSLSGHTSYEQYF. The CDR3 DNA reads TGTGCCAGCAGTTTATCCGGACACACTTCCTACGAGCAGTACTTC.

V and J are TRBV4-2 and TRBJ1-2, with D perhaps matching TRBD1 (6 bases). The V end was cut by 4 bases, the J end by 2 bases, with 8 bases between. This CDR3 region has 13 residues. Germline values: CDR1 LGHNA, CDR2 YNFKEQ. CDR3 DNA sequence: TGTGCCAGCAGCCCCGGGACAAACTATGGCTACACCTTC. This translates into CASSPGTNYGYTF.

The rearrangement joins TRBV19 to TRBJ1-2; 7 bases match TRBD1. With V trimmed by 0 bases and J by 4 bases, 2 bases remained unmatched. The CDR3 loop spans 14 amino acids. Looked up from germline, CDR1 is LNHDA and CDR2 is SQIVND (reference sequence). This CDR3 is CASSIDRTGYGYTF. CDR3 DNA: TGTGCCAGTAGTATAGATCGGACAGGCTATGGCTACACCTTC.

This clone was seen just once. The V gene is TRBV25-1, the J gene TRBJ2-1; D gene uncertain. This CDR3 contains 13 residues. Per germline, CDR1 MGHDK and CDR2 SYGVNS. With 1 base removed from V and 7 bases from J, the gap between germline ends came to 8 bases. CDR3 loop: CASSEWMGNEQFF. The CDR3 region has the DNA TGTGCCAGCAGTGAATGGATGGGGAATGAGCAGTTCTTC.